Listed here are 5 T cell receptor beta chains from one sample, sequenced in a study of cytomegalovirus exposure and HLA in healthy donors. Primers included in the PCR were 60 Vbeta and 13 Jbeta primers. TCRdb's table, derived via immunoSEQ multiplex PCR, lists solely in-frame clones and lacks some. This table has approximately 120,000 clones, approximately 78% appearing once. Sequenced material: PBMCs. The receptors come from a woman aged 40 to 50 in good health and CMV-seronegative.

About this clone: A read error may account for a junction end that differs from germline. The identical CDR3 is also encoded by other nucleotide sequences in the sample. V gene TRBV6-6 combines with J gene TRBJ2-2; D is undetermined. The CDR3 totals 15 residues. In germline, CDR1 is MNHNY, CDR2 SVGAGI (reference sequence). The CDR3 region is CASSYSAASFGELFF. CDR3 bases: TGTGCCAGCAGCTACTCGGCTGCTTCTTTCGGGGAGCTGTTTTTT.

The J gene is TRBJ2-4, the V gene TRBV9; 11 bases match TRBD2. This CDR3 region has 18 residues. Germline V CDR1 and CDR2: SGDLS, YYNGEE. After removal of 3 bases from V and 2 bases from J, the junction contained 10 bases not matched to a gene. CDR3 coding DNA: TGTGCCAGCAGCGAGGGGCCGCTAGCGGGAGGCCCCAAAAACATTCAGTACTTC. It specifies CASSEGPLAGGPKNIQYF.

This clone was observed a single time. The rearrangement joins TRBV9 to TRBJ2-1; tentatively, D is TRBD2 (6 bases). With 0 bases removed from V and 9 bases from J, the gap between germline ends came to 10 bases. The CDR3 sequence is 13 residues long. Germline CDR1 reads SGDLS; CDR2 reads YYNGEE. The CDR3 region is CASSVASGVEQFF. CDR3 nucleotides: TGTGCCAGCAGCGTAGCATCGGGGGTTGAGCAGTTCTTC. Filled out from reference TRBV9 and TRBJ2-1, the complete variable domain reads DSGVTQTPKHLITATGQRVTLRCSPRSGDLSVYWYQQSLDQGLQFLIQYYNGEERAKGNILERFSAQQFPDLHSELNLSSLELGDSALYFCASSVASGVEQFFGPGTRLTVL.

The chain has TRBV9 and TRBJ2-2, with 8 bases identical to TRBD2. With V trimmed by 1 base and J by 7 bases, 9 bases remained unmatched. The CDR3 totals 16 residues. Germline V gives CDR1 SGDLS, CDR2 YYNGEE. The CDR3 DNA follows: TGTGCCAGCAGCGTATCGGCGGGAGGAACGGTCGGGGAGCTGTTTTTT. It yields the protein CASSVSAGGTVGELFF.

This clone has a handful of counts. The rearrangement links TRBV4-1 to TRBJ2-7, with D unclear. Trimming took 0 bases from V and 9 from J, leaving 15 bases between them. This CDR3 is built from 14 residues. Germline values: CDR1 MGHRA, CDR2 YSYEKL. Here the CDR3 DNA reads TGCGCCAGCAGCCAAGATCGTCTGGGCATGAGGCAGTACTTC. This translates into CASSQDRLGMRQYF.